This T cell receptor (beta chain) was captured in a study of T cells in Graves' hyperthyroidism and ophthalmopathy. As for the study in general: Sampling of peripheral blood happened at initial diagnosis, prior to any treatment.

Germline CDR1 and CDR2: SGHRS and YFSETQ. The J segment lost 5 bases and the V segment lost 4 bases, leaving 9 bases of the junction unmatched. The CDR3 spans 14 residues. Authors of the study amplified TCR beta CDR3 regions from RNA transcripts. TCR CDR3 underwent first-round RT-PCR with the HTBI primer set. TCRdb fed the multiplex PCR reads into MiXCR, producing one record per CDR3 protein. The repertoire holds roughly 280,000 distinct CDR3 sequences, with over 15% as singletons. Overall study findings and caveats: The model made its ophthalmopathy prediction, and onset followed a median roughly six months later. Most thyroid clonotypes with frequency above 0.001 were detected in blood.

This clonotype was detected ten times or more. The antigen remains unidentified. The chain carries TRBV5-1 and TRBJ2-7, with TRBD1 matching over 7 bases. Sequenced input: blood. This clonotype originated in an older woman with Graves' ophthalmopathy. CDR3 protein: CASSGTQGWNEQYF. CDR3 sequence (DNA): TGCGCCAGCAGCGGAACACAGGGGTGGAACGAGCAGTACTTC.